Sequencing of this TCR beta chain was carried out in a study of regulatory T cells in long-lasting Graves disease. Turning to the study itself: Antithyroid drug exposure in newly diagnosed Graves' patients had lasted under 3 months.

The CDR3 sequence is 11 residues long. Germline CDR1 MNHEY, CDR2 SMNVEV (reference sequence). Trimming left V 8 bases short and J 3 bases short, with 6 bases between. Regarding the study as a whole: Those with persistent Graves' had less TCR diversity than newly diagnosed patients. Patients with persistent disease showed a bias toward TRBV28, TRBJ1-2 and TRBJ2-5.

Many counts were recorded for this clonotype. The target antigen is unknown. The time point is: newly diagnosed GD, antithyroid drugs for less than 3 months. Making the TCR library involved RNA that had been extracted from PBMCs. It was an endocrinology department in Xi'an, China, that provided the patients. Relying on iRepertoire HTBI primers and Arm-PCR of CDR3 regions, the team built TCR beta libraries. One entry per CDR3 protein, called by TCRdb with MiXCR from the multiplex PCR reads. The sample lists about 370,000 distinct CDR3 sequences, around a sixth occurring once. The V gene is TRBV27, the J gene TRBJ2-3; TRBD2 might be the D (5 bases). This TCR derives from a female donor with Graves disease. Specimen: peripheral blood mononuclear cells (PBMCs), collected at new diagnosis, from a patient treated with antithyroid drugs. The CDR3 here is CASGRTDTQYF. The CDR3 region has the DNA TGTGCCAGCGGGAGAACAGATACGCAGTATTTT.